Below are 20 T cell receptor beta chains sequenced from a single sample in a study of a mutant IDH1 vaccine in newly diagnosed glioma. Their cognate antigens are unknown. The data were produced by immunoSEQ multiplex PCR, yet TCRdb's version contains in-frame clones alone and is incomplete. This sample carries 100,000 to 150,000 clones, around three quarters of them seen once, and the ten largest clones take 5.5%. Time point indicated: week 11, during vaccination. The content of each vaccine dose was 300 ug of mutant IDH1 20-mer peptide, and topical imiquimod accompanied it. The material sequenced was PBMCs, taken from a glioma patient whose treatment included an IDH1 peptide vaccine. The receptors stem from a man between 35 and 55 years old with glioma.

The gene calls are TRBV10-3 and TRBJ1-5; D uncertain. Trimming took off 3 bases at V and 3 bases at J, with 9 bases between the two ends. This CDR3 is 14 amino acids long. From germline, CDR1 is ENHRY and CDR2 SYGVKD. The CDR3 spells CAISENRNNQPQHF. The CDR3 coding sequence is TGTGCCATCAGTGAAAATAGAAACAATCAGCCCCAGCATTTT.

The chain uses TRBV27 and TRBJ2-7, with D possibly being TRBD1 or TRBD2 (5 bases each). Trimming left V 3 bases short and J 3 bases short, with 12 bases between. The CDR3 spans 14 residues. CDR1 is MNHEY, CDR2 SMNVEV, per germline (reference sequence). The chain's CDR3 is CASSFVGGGYEQYF. In DNA, the CDR3 is TGTGCCAGCAGTTTTGTGGGTGGGGGCTACGAGCAGTACTTC.

The chain employs TRBV5-4 and TRBJ1-5; tentative D call: TRBD1 (5 bases). The V gene lost 4 bases and the J gene lost 2 bases, with 16 bases spanning the gap. Germline assignment: CDR1 SGHNT and CDR2 YYREEE (reference sequence). This CDR3 spans 16 amino acids. CDR3: CASSQGGAAGNQPQHF. The DNA of the CDR3 is TGTGCCAGCAGCCAAGGAGGGGCAGCTGGCAATCAGCCCCAGCATTTT.

In its sample, this clone was seen once. This chain links TRBV13 with TRBJ2-3; D is perhaps TRBD2 (5 bases). V was pared by 2 bases and J by 5 bases, with 8 bases between. This CDR3 region has 13 residues. Germline V CDR1 and CDR2: PRHDT, FYEKMQ (reference sequence). The CDR3 loop is CASSLSGLDTQYF. Here the CDR3 DNA reads TGTGCCAGCAGCTTATCCGGACTAGATACGCAGTATTTT. Full variable domain (outside the CDR3, taken from reference TRBV13 and TRBJ2-3): AAGVIQSPRHLIKEKRETATLKCYPIPRHDTVYWYQQGPGQDPQFLISFYEKMQSDKGSIPDRFSAQQFSDYHSELNMSSLELGDSALYFCASSLSGLDTQYFGPGTRLTVL.

The rearrangement uses TRBV4-2 and TRBJ2-1; 9 nucleotides match TRBD2. V was clipped by 2 bases and J by 6 bases; unmatched bases: 14. The CDR3 spans 18 residues. In germline, CDR1 is LGHNA, CDR2 YNFKEQ. The CDR3 protein is CASSQRPLLAGGGNEQFF. The CDR3 DNA reads TGTGCCAGCAGCCAAAGGCCCCTTCTGGCGGGGGGGGGCAATGAGCAGTTCTTC.

The chain couples TRBV4-1 to TRBJ2-2; 8 positions match TRBD1. The CDR3 has 16 amino acids. Germline trimming cut 1 base from V and 1 base from J; bases unmatched to any gene: 2. Germline CDR1 is MGHRA and CDR2 is YSYEKL. CDR3 protein: CASSQGDRRNTGELFF. CDR3 DNA sequence: TGCGCCAGCAGCCAAGGGGACAGGCGGAACACCGGGGAGCTGTTTTTT.

The chain joins TRBV5-4 to TRBJ2-3; unclear D gene. The germline CDR1 and CDR2 sequences are SGHNT and YYREEE (reference sequence). The CDR3 length is 16 residues. The V end lost 4 bases, the J end lost 0 bases, and 15 bases lay between the germline ends. The CDR3 protein is CASSPSVPLSTDTQYF. CDR3 sequence (DNA): TGTGCCAGCAGCCCGTCTGTGCCGTTGAGCACAGATACGCAGTATTTT. Complete variable domain (other parts from reference TRBV5-4 and TRBJ2-3): ETGVTQSPTHLIKTRGQQVTLRCSSQSGHNTVSWYQQALGQGPQFIFQYYREEENGRGNFPPRFSGLQFPNYSSELNVNALELDDSALYLCASSPSVPLSTDTQYFGPGTRLTVL.

This chain links TRBV30 with TRBJ2-4, with D unresolved. The CDR3 has 15 residues. Trimming took 4 bases from V and 0 from J, leaving 13 bases between them. Germline V gene sequence: CDR1 GTSNPN, CDR2 SVGIG (reference sequence). CDR3 protein: CAWMGQDLAKNIQYF. For the CDR3, the DNA is TGTGCCTGGATGGGTCAGGACCTAGCCAAAAACATTCAGTACTTC.

The chain links TRBV7-3 to TRBJ2-3; D gene uncertain. The V gene lost 4 bases and the J gene lost 2 bases, with 7 bases spanning the gap. This CDR3 region has 13 residues. Germline CDR1 and CDR2: SGHTA and FQGTGA. CDR3 DNA sequence: TGTGCCAGCAGCTCGCTTATCACAGATACGCAGTATTTT. It translates to CASSSLITDTQYF.

The J gene is TRBJ2-3, the V gene TRBV9; D remains unclear. The V gene lost 0 bases and the J gene lost 0 bases, with 8 bases spanning the gap. Per germline, CDR1 SGDLS and CDR2 YYNGEE. The CDR3 consists of 15 residues. The CDR3 loop is CASSVGAVSTDTQYF. CDR3 bases: TGTGCCAGCAGCGTAGGCGCGGTTAGCACAGATACGCAGTATTTT. The full variable domain, completed using reference TRBV9 and TRBJ2-3, is DSGVTQTPKHLITATGQRVTLRCSPRSGDLSVYWYQQSLDQGLQFLIQYYNGEERAKGNILERFSAQQFPDLHSELNLSSLELGDSALYFCASSVGAVSTDTQYFGPGTRLTVL.

V is TRBV15 and J is TRBJ2-1, with 8 bases lining up with TRBD1. The germline V gene encodes CDR1 LNHNV and CDR2 YYDKDF (reference sequence). This CDR3 comprises 16 residues. Trimming cost V 4 bases and J 4 bases; bases outside gene matches: 9. CDR3 in amino acids: CATSTGQGGLYNEQFF. The CDR3 DNA reads TGTGCCACCAGCACAGGACAGGGCGGACTTTACAATGAGCAGTTCTTC.

This chain uses TRBV2 with TRBJ1-2; D is uncertain. CDR3 length: 13 amino acids. Trimming cost V 5 bases and J 0 bases, with 7 bases left between them. Germline values: CDR1 SNHLY, CDR2 FYNNEI. Here the CDR3 DNA reads TGTGCCAGCAGTAAGCGGACTAACTATGGCTACACCTTC. Residues: CASSKRTNYGYTF.

The rearrangement links TRBV10-3 to TRBJ2-2; 9 positions agree with TRBD2. This CDR3 spans 16 amino acids. Germline loops: CDR1 ENHRY, CDR2 SYGVKD. The V segment lost 0 bases and the J segment 4 bases; nucleotides outside the gene matches: 3. The CDR3 region has the DNA TGTGCCATCAGTGAGTCTACTAGCGGGCCCACCGGGGAGCTGTTTTTT. Encoded protein: CAISESTSGPTGELFF.

The V gene is TRBV9, the J gene TRBJ2-3; tentative D call: TRBD2 (5 bases). Per germline, CDR1 SGDLS and CDR2 YYNGEE. Trimming stripped 3 bases from V and 5 bases from J, with 28 bases between. This CDR3 region has 19 residues. CDR3 amino acids: CASSAASLAGTKFRDTQYF. The CDR3 DNA reads TGTGCCAGCAGCGCAGCAAGTCTGGCGGGCACCAAGTTCAGAGATACGCAGTATTTT.

The table lists this clone with a count of one. J is TRBJ2-5 and V is TRBV9; D might be TRBD2 (6 bases). Deletions cut 0 bases from V and 2 bases from J, with 11 bases between. Germline-derived CDR1 and CDR2 are SGDLS and YYNGEE. The CDR3 totals 15 residues. CDR3 coding DNA: TGTGCCAGCAGCGTAGAAGCGGGTCTACAAGAGACCCAGTACTTC. Translation: CASSVEAGLQETQYF.

This chain joins TRBV7-2 and TRBJ2-7; 9 bases are a match to TRBD1. Germline V gives CDR1 SGHTA, CDR2 FQGNSA. V gave up 5 bases and J gave up 1 base; unmatched junction bases: 9. The CDR3 totals 16 residues. CDR3 protein: CASSIWTGDRSYEQYF. The CDR3 DNA sequence: TGTGCCAGCAGCATCTGGACAGGGGACCGATCCTACGAGCAGTACTTC. The full variable domain, rest sourced from reference TRBV7-2 and TRBJ2-7, is GAGVSQSPSNKVTEKGKDVELRCDPISGHTALYWYRQSLGQGLEFLIYFQGNSAPDKSGLPSDRFSAERTGGSVSTLTIQRTQQEDSAVYLCASSIWTGDRSYEQYFGPGTRLTVT.

This clone was counted between two and nine times. The rearrangement uses TRBV2 and TRBJ1-2, with D hard to call. V was pared by 3 bases and J by 4 bases, with 9 bases between. Germline CDR1 SNHLY, CDR2 FYNNEI. This CDR3 has 13 amino acids. The CDR3 region is CASSELGSYGYTF. The CDR3, as DNA: TGTGCCAGCAGTGAGTTGGGGAGCTATGGCTACACCTTC.

The chain uses TRBV29-1 and TRBJ2-5; D perhaps matches TRBD1 (6 bases). Trimming shortened V by 1 base and J by 11 bases, and 11 bases separated the two germline ends. This CDR3 region has 11 residues. Germline V lookup: CDR1 SQVTM, CDR2 ANQGSEA. CDR3 nucleotide sequence: TGCAGCGTTGAAGTCCAGGGGACGCAGTACTTC. The encoded protein is CSVEVQGTQYF.

This chain uses TRBV6-5 with TRBJ1-5, with D possibly being TRBD1 (5 bases). This CDR3 region has 15 residues. Germline V gene sequence: CDR1 MNHEY, CDR2 SVGAGI. Trimming left V 0 bases short and J 4 bases short, with 10 bases between. CDR3 coding DNA: TGTGCCAGCAGTTACTCGACGGGGACGAATCAGCCCCAGCATTTT. Amino acids: CASSYSTGTNQPQHF.

The chain combines TRBV15 with TRBJ2-7; D perhaps matches TRBD2 (5 bases). Germline CDR1 LNHNV, CDR2 YYDKDF (reference sequence). The CDR3 totals 13 residues. V was cut by 0 bases and J by 10 bases, with 13 bases left in between. The chain's CDR3 is CATSRDLGRRQYF. DNA for the CDR3: TGTGCCACCAGCAGAGATTTAGGGAGAAGACAGTACTTC.